The text below deals with one T cell receptor beta chain. Its target is unknown. TCR beta cDNA libraries had unique molecular identifiers. Approximately 500,000 cDNA molecules were obtained per 1 to 10 million input T cells. Via MiXCR, TCRdb re-called the PCR reads, giving one row per CDR3 protein. Of fewer than 850,000 distinct CDR3 sequences in the sample, 25% to 30% were seen once. Trimming took off 1 base at V and 5 bases at J, with 9 bases between the two ends. Germline V gives CDR1 DFQATT, CDR2 SNEGSKA (reference sequence). The CDR3 spans 12 residues. The data were taken from a study of post-analysis software for immune sequencing data. Study conclusions and caveats: Elevated frequency relative to controls characterized four or five TRBV segments in patients, TRBV5-6, TRBV5-1 and TRBV20-1 among them. A significant reduction in normalized Chao1 diversity was observed in multiple sclerosis patients versus controls.

The rearrangement joins TRBV20-1 to TRBJ2-7; D uncertain. The sequencing input was blood. This clonotype originated in a girl between 10 and 17 years old with multiple sclerosis. CDR3: CSARVRFDEQYF. CDR3 nucleotides: TGCAGTGCTAGAGTTCGTTTCGACGAGCAGTACTTC.